This T cell receptor (beta chain) was retrieved from a study of cytomegalovirus exposure and HLA in healthy donors. Study-wide findings and caveats: CMV serostatus was the sole immune exposure data available. Per published accounts, TCR beta sequences correctly predicted the HLA-A and HLA-B alleles of most subjects. Association of under 20,000 TCR beta sequences with HLA alleles was found at 0.05 false discovery rate in a later analysis.

A word on this clone: Its antigen is undetermined.

PCR amplification relied on 60 Vbeta primers (plus 13 Jbeta primers). The table came from immunoSEQ multiplex PCR; TCRdb's copy has only in-frame clones and leaves some out. Of 200,000 to 250,000 clones in the sample, 65% to 75% are singletons; the top ten hold 1.8%. V dropped 4 bases and J dropped 3; count of bases not matched to a gene: 12. Germline CDR1 is SQVTM and CDR2 is ANQGSEA. This CDR3 comprises 15 residues. The gene calls are TRBV29-1 and TRBJ2-7; 7 positions match TRBD2. The sample taken for sequencing was PBMCs. This receptor was taken from a woman aged 30 to 39 in good health and CMV-seronegative. CDR3 DNA: TGCAGCGTTGTGGGCTTCTCTAGCGGAAACTACGAGCAGTACTTC. The encoded protein is CSVVGFSSGNYEQYF.